One and the same sample provided the 9 T cell receptor beta chains below, sequenced in a study of metastatic and nonmetastatic thyroid tumors. Among the patients, none had received any treatment before thyroid surgery. TCRdb reprocessed the PCR reads using MiXCR. The sample consists of about 45,000 clones, 4% to 5% of them appearing once. Input material: blood. All receptors come from a female donor with papillary thyroid cancer or a benign thyroid nodule (not recorded which). Some clones in this sample may be carry-over from other donors' samples.

In its sample, this clone was seen many times. The rearrangement uses TRBV5-4 and TRBJ1-1; a possible D gene is TRBD1 (5 bases). CDR3 length equals 15 residues. CDR1 SGHNT and CDR2 YYREEE come from the germline V gene (reference sequence). Trimming cost V 6 bases and J 1 base, with 16 bases left between them. This CDR3 reads CASNPPGLTNTEAFF. In DNA, the CDR3 is TGTGCCAGCAATCCTCCGGGACTGACGAACACTGAAGCTTTCTTT.

In its sample, this clone was seen a few times. CDR3 protein: CASSPQAQSEQFF. For the CDR3, the DNA is TGTGCCAGCAGTCCCCAGGCACAGTCTGAGCAGTTCTTC. The rearrangement joins TRBV6-1 to TRBJ2-1; no clear D. Trimming took 5 bases from V and 9 from J, leaving 14 bases between them. The CDR3 contains 13 residues. CDR1 is MNHNS, CDR2 SASEGT, per germline.

Notes on this clone: A read error may be the cause here, since a much bigger clone is one base away. In nucleotides, the CDR3 is TGTGCCAGCAGTGAGGGACTAGCGGGAGGGCCATATACGCAGTATTTT. Its translation is CASSEGLAGGPYTQYF. This chain joins TRBV6-1 and TRBJ2-3; TRBD2 aligns across 16 bases. The germline V gene has CDR1 MNHNS and CDR2 SASEGT. The ends lost 3 bases at V and 7 bases at J; junction bases unmatched: 4. The CDR3 length is 16 residues.

This clone was seen repeatedly, ten times or more. The genes are TRBV19 and TRBJ2-1, with 10 bases that match TRBD2. Germline values: CDR1 LNHDA, CDR2 SQIVND (reference sequence). There are 15 residues in the CDR3. Unmatched junction bases numbered 5, after V lost 4 bases and J lost 5 bases. This CDR3 is CASSTYTSGDNEQFF. The CDR3 bases are TGTGCCAGTAGTACCTATACTAGCGGGGACAATGAGCAGTTCTTC.

This clone was seen many times. This chain connects TRBV27 to TRBJ2-3; a weak D match, TRBD2 (5 bases). Trimming pared 5 bases from V and 7 bases from J, leaving 13 bases between. Germline V CDR1 and CDR2: MNHEY, SMNVEV (reference sequence). This CDR3 region has 13 residues. The CDR3 DNA reads TGTGCCAGCAGTCCAAATGGGAGAAATACGCAGTATTTT. Translated: CASSPNGRNTQYF.

The table lists this clone with many counts. The chain links TRBV20-1 to TRBJ1-4, with 7 bases lining up with TRBD1. V lost 5 bases and J lost 2; bases outside the gene matches: 20. Germline V lookup: CDR1 DFQATT, CDR2 SNEGSKA (reference sequence). The CDR3 length is 19 residues. CDR3: CSAGRRQGIIRPTNEKLFF. CDR3 sequence (DNA): TGCAGTGCTGGACGTCGACAGGGAATCATAAGACCGACTAATGAAAAACTGTTTTTT.

V usage is TRBV30 and J usage is TRBJ2-1; 13 nucleotides align to TRBD2. Losses at the gene ends were 1 base for V and 9 bases for J; bases not matched to a gene: 12. This CDR3 region has 17 residues. Germline V lookup: CDR1 GTSNPN, CDR2 SVGIG (reference sequence). The CDR3 loop is CAWSGRVGLAGAREQFF. The CDR3 DNA reads as TGTGCCTGGAGTGGCCGCGTCGGACTAGCGGGGGCACGTGAGCAGTTCTTC.

This chain uses TRBV20-1 with TRBJ2-6, with D maybe TRBD2 (5 bases). Germline loops: CDR1 DFQATT, CDR2 SNEGSKA (reference sequence). V was pared by 0 bases and J by 4 bases, with 10 bases between. CDR3 size: 15 residues. CDR3 sequence reads: CSARDGGWGANVLTF. The CDR3 DNA reads as TGCAGTGCTAGAGATGGAGGCTGGGGGGCCAACGTCCTGACTTTC.

This clone occurred many times. The rearrangement uses TRBV6-1 and TRBJ1-1; D remains unclear. There are 13 residues in the CDR3. Trimming removed 8 bases from V and 5 bases from J, with 15 bases in between. Germline CDR1 reads MNHNS; CDR2 reads SASEGT. CDR3 sequence reads: CASGLSDWTEAFF. The CDR3 coding sequence is TGTGCCAGCGGTCTCAGCGATTGGACTGAAGCTTTCTTT.